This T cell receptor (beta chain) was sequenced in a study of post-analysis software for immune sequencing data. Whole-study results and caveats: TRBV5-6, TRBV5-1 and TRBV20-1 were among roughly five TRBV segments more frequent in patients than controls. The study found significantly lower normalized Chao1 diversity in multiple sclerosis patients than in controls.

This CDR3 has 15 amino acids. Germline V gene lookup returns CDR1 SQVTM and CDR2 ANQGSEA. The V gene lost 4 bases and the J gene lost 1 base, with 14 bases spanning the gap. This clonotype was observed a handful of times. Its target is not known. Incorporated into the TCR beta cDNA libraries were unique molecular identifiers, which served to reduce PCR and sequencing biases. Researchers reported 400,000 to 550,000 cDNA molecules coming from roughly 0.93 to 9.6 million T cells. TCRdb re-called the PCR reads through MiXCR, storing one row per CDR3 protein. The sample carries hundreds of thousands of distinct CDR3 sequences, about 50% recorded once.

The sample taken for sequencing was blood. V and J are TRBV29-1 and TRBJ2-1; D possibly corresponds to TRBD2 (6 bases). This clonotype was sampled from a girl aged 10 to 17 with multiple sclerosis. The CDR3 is CSVAGTLSSYNEQFF. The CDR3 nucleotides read TGCAGCGTTGCCGGGACTCTCAGTTCCTACAATGAGCAGTTCTTC.